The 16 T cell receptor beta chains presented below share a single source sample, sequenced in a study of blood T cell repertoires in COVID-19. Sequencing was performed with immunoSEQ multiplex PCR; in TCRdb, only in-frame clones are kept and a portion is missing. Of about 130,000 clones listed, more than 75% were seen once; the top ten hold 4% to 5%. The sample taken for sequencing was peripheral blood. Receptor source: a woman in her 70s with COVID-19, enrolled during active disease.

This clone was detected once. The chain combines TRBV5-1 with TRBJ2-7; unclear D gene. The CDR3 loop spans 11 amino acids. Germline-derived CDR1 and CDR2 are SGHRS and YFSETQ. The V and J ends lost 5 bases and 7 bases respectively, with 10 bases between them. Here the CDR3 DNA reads TGCGCCAGCAGTTCGGCCAGGGAGCAGTACTTC. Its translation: CASSSAREQYF.

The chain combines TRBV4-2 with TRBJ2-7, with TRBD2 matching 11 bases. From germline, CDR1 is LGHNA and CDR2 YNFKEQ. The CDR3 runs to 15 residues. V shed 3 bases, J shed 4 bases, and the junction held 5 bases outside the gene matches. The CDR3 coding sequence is TGTGCCAGCAGCCAGCTAGCGGGGGGACCTTACGAGCAGTACTTC. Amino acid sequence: CASSQLAGGPYEQYF.

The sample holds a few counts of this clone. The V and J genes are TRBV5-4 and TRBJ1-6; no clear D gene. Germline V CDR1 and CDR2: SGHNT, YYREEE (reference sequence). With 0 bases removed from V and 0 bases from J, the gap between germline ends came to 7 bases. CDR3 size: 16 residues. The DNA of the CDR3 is TGTGCCAGCAGCTTGGCTGGCAGCTCCTATAATTCACCCCTCCACTTT. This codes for CASSLAGSSYNSPLHF.

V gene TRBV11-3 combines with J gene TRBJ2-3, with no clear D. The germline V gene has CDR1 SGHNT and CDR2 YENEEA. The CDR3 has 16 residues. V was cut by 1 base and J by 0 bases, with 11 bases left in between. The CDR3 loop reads CASSLGVGSSTDTQYF. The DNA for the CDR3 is TGTGCCAGCAGCTTAGGGGTCGGGTCTAGCACAGATACGCAGTATTTT.

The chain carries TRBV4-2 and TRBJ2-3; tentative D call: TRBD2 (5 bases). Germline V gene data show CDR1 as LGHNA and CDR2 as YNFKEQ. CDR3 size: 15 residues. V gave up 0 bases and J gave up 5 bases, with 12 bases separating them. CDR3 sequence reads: CASSQEWSGIDTQYF. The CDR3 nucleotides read TGTGCCAGCAGCCAAGAATGGAGCGGTATAGATACGCAGTATTTT.

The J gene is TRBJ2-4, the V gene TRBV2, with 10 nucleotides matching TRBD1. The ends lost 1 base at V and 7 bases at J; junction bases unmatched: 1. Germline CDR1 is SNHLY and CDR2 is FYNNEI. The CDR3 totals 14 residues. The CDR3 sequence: CASSEGTGGNIQYF. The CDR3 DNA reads TGTGCCAGCAGTGAAGGGACAGGGGGTAACATTCAGTACTTC.

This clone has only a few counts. CDR3 coding DNA: TGTGCCAGCAGCTTAGGGCAGGGGGGTTCCTACGAGCAGTACTTC. This gives the protein CASSLGQGGSYEQYF. The chain carries TRBV11-2 and TRBJ2-7; D is possibly TRBD1 (7 bases). V lost 1 base to trimming and J lost 1 base, with 11 bases between them. Germline CDR1 is SGHAT and CDR2 is FQNNGV. The CDR3 is made up of 15 amino acids.

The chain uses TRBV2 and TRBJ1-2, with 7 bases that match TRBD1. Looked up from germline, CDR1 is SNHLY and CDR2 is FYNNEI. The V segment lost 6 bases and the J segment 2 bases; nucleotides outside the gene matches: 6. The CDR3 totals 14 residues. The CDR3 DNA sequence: TGTGCCAGCAGGTGGACAGGAGAGAACTATGGCTACACCTTC. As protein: CASRWTGENYGYTF.

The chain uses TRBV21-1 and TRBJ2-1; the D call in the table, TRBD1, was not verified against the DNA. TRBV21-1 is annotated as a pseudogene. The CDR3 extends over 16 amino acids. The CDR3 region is CASSNRGRRSYNEQFF. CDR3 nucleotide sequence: TGTGCCAGCAGCAACCGTGGCAGGCGCTCCTACAATGAGCAGTTCTTC.

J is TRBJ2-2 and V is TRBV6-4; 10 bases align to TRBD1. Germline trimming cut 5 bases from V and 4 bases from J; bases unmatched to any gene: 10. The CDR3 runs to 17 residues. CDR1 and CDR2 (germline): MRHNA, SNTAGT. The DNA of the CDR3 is TGTGCCAGCAGTCCACGTGGGACAGGGGTTCGCACCGGGGAGCTGTTTTTT. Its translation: CASSPRGTGVRTGELFF.

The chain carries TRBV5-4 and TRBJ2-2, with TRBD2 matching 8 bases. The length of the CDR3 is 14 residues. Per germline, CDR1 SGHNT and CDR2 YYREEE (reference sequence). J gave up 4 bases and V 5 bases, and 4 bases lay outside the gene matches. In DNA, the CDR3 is TGTGCCAGCAGATCGGGGGGGAGCACCGGGGAGCTGTTTTTT. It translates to CASRSGGSTGELFF.

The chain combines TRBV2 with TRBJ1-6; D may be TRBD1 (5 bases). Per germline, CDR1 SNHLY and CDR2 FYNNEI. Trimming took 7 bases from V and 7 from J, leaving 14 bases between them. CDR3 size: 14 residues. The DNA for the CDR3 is TGTGCCAGCAATGTTGGGGCGGAAAATTCACCCCTCCACTTT. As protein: CASNVGAENSPLHF.

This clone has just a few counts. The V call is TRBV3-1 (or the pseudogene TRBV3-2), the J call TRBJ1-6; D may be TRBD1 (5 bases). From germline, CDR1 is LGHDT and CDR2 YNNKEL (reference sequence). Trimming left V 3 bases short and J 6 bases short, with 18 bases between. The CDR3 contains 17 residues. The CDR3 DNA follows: TGTGCCAGCAGCCACTTCAACCGGAGGGGAGGTAATTCACCCCTCCACTTT. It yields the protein CASSHFNRRGGNSPLHF.

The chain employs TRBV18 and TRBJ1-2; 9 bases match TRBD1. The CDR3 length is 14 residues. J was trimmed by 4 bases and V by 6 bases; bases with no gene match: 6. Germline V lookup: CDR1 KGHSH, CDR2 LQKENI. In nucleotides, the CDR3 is TGTGCCAGCTCCCGGGACAGGGAGACCTATGGCTACACCTTC. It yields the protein CASSRDRETYGYTF.

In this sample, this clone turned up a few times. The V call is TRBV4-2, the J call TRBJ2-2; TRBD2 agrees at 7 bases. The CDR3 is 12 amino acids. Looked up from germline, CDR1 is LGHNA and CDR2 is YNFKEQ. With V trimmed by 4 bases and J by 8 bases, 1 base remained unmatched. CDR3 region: CASSPREGELFF. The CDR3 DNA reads TGTGCCAGCAGCCCGCGGGAGGGGGAGCTGTTTTTT.

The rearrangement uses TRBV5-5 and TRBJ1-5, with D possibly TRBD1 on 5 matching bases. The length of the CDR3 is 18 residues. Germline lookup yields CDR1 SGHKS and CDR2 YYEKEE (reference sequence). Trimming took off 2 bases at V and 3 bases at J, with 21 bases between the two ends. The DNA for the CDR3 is TGTGCCAGCAGCTTAACTGATAACCGGGGGTACAACAATCAGCCCCAGCATTTT. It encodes CASSLTDNRGYNNQPQHF.